This section outlines one T cell receptor (beta chain) sequence together with its context. What it binds is unknown. Assay: immunoSEQ multiplex PCR; the TCRdb copy retains only in-frame clones and omits some. Of around 130,000 clones in the sample, more than 75% were seen once. This entry comes from a study of cytomegalovirus exposure and HLA in healthy donors. General study points: The study found most TCR sequences rare, yet found some public TCRs in many donors.

The CDR3 length is 16 residues. V lost 3 bases, J lost 6 bases, and 9 bases stayed unmatched. The germline V gene has CDR1 KGHSH and CDR2 LQKENI. The approximately 120-subject validation cohort, separate from the approximately 670-subject first cohort, included the donors. This receptor was obtained from a woman in her 30s in good health and CMV-seronegative. The chain joins TRBV18 to TRBJ1-1; 11 bases map to TRBD1. The source material was PBMCs. In DNA, the CDR3 is TGTGCCAGCTCACCTTTAGGACAGGGGGCGGTCGCTGAAGCTTTCTTT. Translated: CASSPLGQGAVAEAFF.